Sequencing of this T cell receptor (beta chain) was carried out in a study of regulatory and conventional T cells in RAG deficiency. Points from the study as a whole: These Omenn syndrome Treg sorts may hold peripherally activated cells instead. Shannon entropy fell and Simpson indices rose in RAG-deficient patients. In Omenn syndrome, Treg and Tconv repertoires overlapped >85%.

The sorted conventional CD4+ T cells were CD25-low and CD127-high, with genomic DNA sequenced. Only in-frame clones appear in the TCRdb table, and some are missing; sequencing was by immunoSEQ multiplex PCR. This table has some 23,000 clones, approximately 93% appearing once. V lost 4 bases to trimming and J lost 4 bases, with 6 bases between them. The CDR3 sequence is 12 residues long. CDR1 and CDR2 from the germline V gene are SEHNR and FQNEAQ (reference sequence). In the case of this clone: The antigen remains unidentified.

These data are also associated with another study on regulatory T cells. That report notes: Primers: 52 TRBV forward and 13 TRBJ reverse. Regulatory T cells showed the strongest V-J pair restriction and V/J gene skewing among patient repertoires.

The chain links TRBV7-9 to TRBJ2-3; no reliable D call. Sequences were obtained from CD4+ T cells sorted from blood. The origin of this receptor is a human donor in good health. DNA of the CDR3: TGTGCCAGCAGCTCGGATGCAGATACGCAGTATTTT. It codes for CASSSDADTQYF.